The present entry profiles one T cell receptor (beta chain) with its context. The antigen remains unidentified. V was clipped by 5 bases and J by 6 bases, with 17 bases between them. CDR1 is MDHEN and CDR2 is SYDVKM in the germline V gene. The CDR3 extends over 15 amino acids. Via MiXCR, TCRdb re-called the reads, giving one row per CDR3 protein. The table has roughly 140,000 distinct CDR3 sequences, about 25% seen once; the top ten hold roughly 11%. This entry comes from a study of T cell repertoires in cytomegalovirus infection. Study-wide context: From public TCR beta signatures came an indication of both CMV infection and matching HLA type. General study points: The ex vivo response was dominated by HLA-C-restricted CMV-specific TCR beta clonotypes. Carriers of CMV and the relevant HLA type were discriminated by public TCR beta frequency.

Sequencing was done on a sample of PBMCs. This TCR derives from a human donor in good health (CMV status not recorded). Some clones in this sample may be carry-over from other donors' samples. The rearrangement uses TRBV28 and TRBJ2-4; D perhaps matches TRBD2 (7 bases). DNA of the CDR3: TGTGCCAGCAGTGGGAGGGGGTTGGGGTCAAACATTCAGTACTTC. This translates into CASSGRGLGSNIQYF.